This T cell receptor (beta chain) was retrieved from a study of T cell responses to AZD1222 COVID-19 vaccine. Broader study findings: Vaccination with two AZD1222 doses was followed by a rise in Spike-specific TCR breadth and depth. There were mostly white British donors and more females than males, and clonal diversity was possibly underestimated. At 160-218 and 743-854, vaccine-associated CD4 TCRs were dominant, and they spanned spike.

V was pared by 3 bases and J by 8 bases, with 4 bases of the junction left unmatched. The CDR3 length is 13 residues. CDR1 and CDR2 (germline): SGDLS, YYNGEE. Profiled with immunoSEQ multiplex PCR; TCRdb holds only in-frame clones, not every one. This table holds about 150,000 clones, 90% found once. In the case of this clone: Its antigen remains unidentified.

Second-dose recipients at about 4 or about 12 weeks were treated as one pooled group. This specimen consisted of peripheral blood, obtained 28 days after the second AZD1222 dose. This clonotype was sampled from an adult who received the AZD1222 COVID-19 vaccine. The gene calls are TRBV9 and TRBJ2-2; 7 bases agree with TRBD1. CDR3 amino acids: CASSGQGLGELFF. CDR3 DNA: TGTGCCAGCAGCGGACAGGGTTTGGGGGAGCTGTTTTTT.